A single sample gave rise to the 23 T cell receptor beta chains below, sequenced in a study of OX40 agonist ivuxolimab in advanced cancers. Sequencing was performed with immunoSEQ multiplex PCR; in TCRdb, only in-frame clones are kept and a portion is missing. The table records approximately 76,000 clones, 85% to 90% of them present only once. The sequencing here drew on CD4+ or CD8+ T cells sorted from blood, taken in a trial of the OX40 agonist ivuxolimab. The receptors here all came from an adult with an advanced solid tumor such as melanoma, head and neck, liver or kidney cancer.

The chain couples TRBV7-3 to TRBJ1-2, with 8 bases fitting TRBD1. Germline loops: CDR1 SGHTA, CDR2 FQGTGA. V lost 5 bases, J lost 4 bases, and 6 bases stayed unmatched. The CDR3 is made up of 14 amino acids. The CDR3 is CASSLDRVGYGYTF. The DNA for the CDR3 is TGTGCCAGCAGCCTGGACAGGGTAGGCTATGGCTACACCTTC.

In its sample, this clone was seen a few times. This CDR3 is CASSTGGGYNEQFF. CDR3 DNA: TGTGCCAGCAGTACGGGAGGGGGATACAATGAGCAGTTCTTC. This chain connects TRBV7-3 to TRBJ2-1; TRBD2 agrees at 8 bases. Germline assignment: CDR1 SGHTA and CDR2 FQGTGA. The V gene end was trimmed by 6 bases and the J gene end by 4 bases; junction bases not matched to a gene: 5. This CDR3 is built from 14 residues.

Only one count was recorded for this clone. The rearrangement joins TRBV6-1 to TRBJ1-4; the D gene is possibly TRBD1 (5 bases). The CDR3 contains 12 residues. V was cut by 4 bases and J by 8 bases, with 8 bases left in between. From germline, CDR1 is MNHNS and CDR2 SASEGT. The DNA for the CDR3 is TGTGCCAGCAGTGCAGAGGGGGAAAAACTGTTTTTT. Protein: CASSAEGEKLFF.

The genes are TRBV10-3 and TRBJ1-3; D gene ambiguous. Germline loops: CDR1 ENHRY, CDR2 SYGVKD. V lost 6 bases and J lost 10, with 16 bases in between. This CDR3 is 13 amino acids long. CDR3 nucleotide sequence: TGTGCCATCAGGGGGAGCTCCGAATCGACCATATATTTT. This translates into CAIRGSSESTIYF.

This chain connects TRBV5-1 to TRBJ1-2; no clear D gene. The CDR3 has 14 amino acids. V lost 4 bases to trimming and J lost 5 bases, with 15 bases between them. Germline V gene sequence: CDR1 SGHRS, CDR2 YFSETQ. The CDR3 reads CASSLDGLRYGYTF. CDR3 sequence (DNA): TGCGCCAGCAGCCTGGATGGACTGAGATATGGCTACACCTTC.

This chain joins TRBV4-2 and TRBJ1-4; a weak D match, TRBD1 (5 bases). There are 16 residues in the CDR3. The V end lost 0 bases, the J end lost 5 bases, and 13 bases lay between the germline ends. Germline CDR1 is LGHNA and CDR2 is YNFKEQ. The CDR3 coding sequence is TGTGCCAGCAGCCAAGATGTGCAGGGAGGAAATGAAAAACTGTTTTTT. Translation gives CASSQDVQGGNEKLFF.

J is TRBJ2-3 and V is TRBV30; the D is unclear. CDR3 length: 11 amino acids. Germline V CDR1 and CDR2: GTSNPN, SVGIG (reference sequence). V was clipped by 5 bases and J by 6 bases, with 9 bases between them. For the CDR3, the DNA is TGTGCCTGGGGGATCAAGGATACGCAGTATTTT. Residues: CAWGIKDTQYF.

This chain joins TRBV9 and TRBJ1-5; 7 bases align to TRBD1. Germline loops: CDR1 SGDLS, CDR2 YYNGEE. With 3 bases clipped from V and 3 bases from J, the junction kept 6 bases outside the gene matches. This CDR3 comprises 15 residues. CDR3: CASSATGTDNQPQHF. CDR3 DNA sequence: TGTGCCAGCAGCGCTACCGGGACAGACAATCAGCCCCAGCATTTT.

V and J are TRBV6-5 and TRBJ1-1, with D possibly TRBD1 on 6 matching bases. The CDR3 loop spans 15 amino acids. Germline CDR1 and CDR2: MNHEY and SVGAGI. Trimming left V 0 bases short and J 7 bases short, with 15 bases between. Written as DNA, the CDR3 is TGTGCCAGCAGTTACTCGTCTCAGGGGAAAAGTGAAGCTTTCTTT. Its protein product is CASSYSSQGKSEAFF.

The chain joins TRBV5-6 to TRBJ1-1, with D possibly TRBD1 on 6 matching bases. This CDR3 contains 14 residues. Trimming pared 4 bases from V and 1 base from J, leaving 11 bases between. Germline CDR1 and CDR2: SGHDT and YYEEEE. CDR3 in DNA: TGTGCCAGCAGCCACCTACAGGGGAACACTGAAGCTTTCTTT. It specifies CASSHLQGNTEAFF.

This chain connects TRBV25-1 to TRBJ1-4, with 7 bases fitting TRBD1. Germline V gives CDR1 MGHDK, CDR2 SYGVNS. The CDR3 has 15 amino acids. V lost 3 bases, J lost 4 bases, and 5 bases stayed unmatched. CDR3 protein: CASSDQTGYNEKLFF. The CDR3 nucleotides read TGTGCCAGCAGTGATCAGACAGGGTATAATGAAAAACTGTTTTTT.

The chain joins TRBV5-5 to TRBJ1-2, with a weak D call TRBD1 (5 bases). Trimming took 4 bases from V and 8 from J, leaving 15 bases between them. From germline, CDR1 is SGHKS and CDR2 YYEKEE (reference sequence). The CDR3 is 13 amino acids. CDR3: CASSQDLGHGYTF. DNA of the CDR3: TGTGCCAGCAGCCAAGATTTGGGGCACGGCTACACCTTC.

This clone occurred a few times. The rearrangement uses TRBV19 and TRBJ2-2; no reliable D call. Trimming took 3 bases from V and 6 from J, leaving 5 bases between them. Germline lookup yields CDR1 LNHDA and CDR2 SQIVND (reference sequence). The CDR3 covers 12 residues. The CDR3: CASSIPSGELFF. CDR3 sequence (DNA): TGTGCCAGTAGTATTCCCTCCGGGGAGCTGTTTTTT.

The rearrangement joins TRBV4-1 to TRBJ2-2; D unresolved. The CDR3 loop spans 16 amino acids. Germline-derived CDR1 and CDR2 are MGHRA and YSYEKL. V lost 4 bases to trimming and J lost 7 bases, with 19 bases between them. CDR3 sequence: CASSPSGAQTSGELFF. The CDR3 DNA reads TGCGCCAGCAGCCCCTCCGGCGCTCAAACGAGCGGGGAGCTGTTTTTT.

The J gene is TRBJ2-1, the V gene TRBV7-3; D perhaps matches TRBD2 (5 bases). The V and J ends lost 5 bases and 5 bases respectively, with 10 bases between them. Germline V gives CDR1 SGHTA, CDR2 FQGTGA. The length of the CDR3 is 13 residues. CDR3 nucleotides: TGTGCCAGCAGCCCAGCGGTCCACAATGAGCAGTTCTTC. Translation: CASSPAVHNEQFF.

The rearrangement uses TRBV28 and TRBJ1-4; D gene ambiguous. Germline CDR1 MDHEN, CDR2 SYDVKM. The ends were cut back, 6 bases at V and 7 bases at J, with 18 bases in the middle. The CDR3 extends over 15 amino acids. The CDR3 loop reads CASRPQEGMIEKLFF. Written as DNA, the CDR3 is TGTGCCAGCAGACCCCAAGAGGGAATGATTGAAAAACTGTTTTTT.

This clone was observed a single time. The rearrangement joins TRBV6-5 to TRBJ2-7; D gene uncertain. V was trimmed by 2 bases and J by 2 bases, leaving 10 bases between them. CDR3 length: 14 residues. Germline V gene data show CDR1 as MNHEY and CDR2 as SVGAGI. The CDR3 spells CASSYPPDTYEQYF. CDR3 bases: TGTGCCAGCAGTTACCCCCCCGATACCTACGAGCAGTACTTC.

The chain is built from TRBV13 and TRBJ1-1; 7 positions agree with TRBD1. This CDR3 is built from 16 residues. Germline V gene data show CDR1 as PRHDT and CDR2 as FYEKMQ (reference sequence). Germline trimming cut 5 bases from V and 5 bases from J; bases unmatched to any gene: 14. The DNA of the CDR3 is TGTGCCAGCAGCCCCTGGGCCGACAGGGCTTCAACTGAAGCTTTCTTT. This translates into CASSPWADRASTEAFF. The entire variable domain, with the rest obtained from reference TRBV13 and TRBJ1-1, is as follows: AAGVIQSPRHLIKEKRETATLKCYPIPRHDTVYWYQQGPGQDPQFLISFYEKMQSDKGSIPDRFSAQQFSDYHSELNMSSLELGDSALYFCASSPWADRASTEAFFGQGTRLTVV.

This chain links TRBV19 with TRBJ2-5; D not resolved. This CDR3 is built from 12 residues. CDR1 LNHDA and CDR2 SQIVND come from the germline V gene (reference sequence). Trimming shortened V by 3 bases and J by 5 bases, and 7 bases separated the two germline ends. CDR3 DNA sequence: TGTGCCAGTAGTATCTCCGGGGAGACCCAGTACTTC. Translating gives CASSISGETQYF.

The chain combines TRBV7-2 with TRBJ2-3; TRBD1 might be the D (6 bases). Trimming removed 5 bases from V and 7 bases from J, with 13 bases in between. CDR1 SGHTA and CDR2 FQGNSA come from the germline V gene. CDR3 size: 13 residues. The CDR3 loop reads CASSLQGFNTQYF. CDR3 nucleotides: TGTGCCAGCAGCCTCCAGGGGTTCAATACGCAGTATTTT.

The chain links TRBV6-1 to TRBJ2-3; D gene unclear. The CDR3 extends over 12 amino acids. The germline gives CDR1 MNHNS, CDR2 SASEGT. Trimming stripped 7 bases from V and 2 bases from J, with 7 bases between. CDR3 residues: CASNTITDTQYF. As DNA, the CDR3 is TGTGCCAGCAACACAATCACAGATACGCAGTATTTT.

The genes are TRBV16 and TRBJ1-5; weak D call: TRBD1 (6 bases). V was clipped by 4 bases and J by 4 bases, with 11 bases between them. The CDR3 covers 14 residues. CDR1 KGHSY and CDR2 FQNENV come from the germline V gene. CDR3 DNA sequence: TGTGCCAGCAGCCCCCCGGACAGAAATCAGCCCCAGCATTTT. This translates into CASSPPDRNQPQHF. The whole variable domain, filled in from reference TRBV16 and TRBJ1-5, reads GEEVAQTPKHLVRGEGQKAKLYCAPIKGHSYVFWYQQVLKNEFKFLISFQNENVFDETGMPKERFSAKCLPNSPCSLEIQATKLEDSAVYFCASSPPDRNQPQHFGDGTRLSIL.

The rearrangement uses TRBV6-5 and TRBJ1-6; a possible D gene is TRBD1 (6 bases). Germline lookup yields CDR1 MNHEY and CDR2 SVGAGI. V shed 6 bases and J shed 9 bases, with 15 bases lying between them. This CDR3 has 14 residues. This chain's CDR3 is CASRFTGSGSPLHF. The CDR3, as DNA: TGTGCCAGCAGATTTACAGGGTCCGGTTCACCCCTCCACTTT.